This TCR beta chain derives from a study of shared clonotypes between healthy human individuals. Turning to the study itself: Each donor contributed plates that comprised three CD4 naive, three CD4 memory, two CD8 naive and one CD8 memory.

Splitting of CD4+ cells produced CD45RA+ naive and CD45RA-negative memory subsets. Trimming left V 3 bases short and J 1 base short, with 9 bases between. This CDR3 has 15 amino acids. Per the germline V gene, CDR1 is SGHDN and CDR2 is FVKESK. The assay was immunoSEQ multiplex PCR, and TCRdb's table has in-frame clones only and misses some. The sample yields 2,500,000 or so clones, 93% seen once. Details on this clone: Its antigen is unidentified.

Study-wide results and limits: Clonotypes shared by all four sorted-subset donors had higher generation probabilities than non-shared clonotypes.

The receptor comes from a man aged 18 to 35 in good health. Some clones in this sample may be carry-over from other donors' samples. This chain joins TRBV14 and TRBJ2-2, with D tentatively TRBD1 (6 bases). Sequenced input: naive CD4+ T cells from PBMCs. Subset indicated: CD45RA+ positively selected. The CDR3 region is CASSQPGQNTGELFF. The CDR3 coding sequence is TGTGCCAGCAGCCAGCCGGGACAGAACACCGGGGAGCTGTTTTTT.